This entry features one TCR beta chain sequence. Its specificity is unknown. With unsorted samples, genomic DNA was obtained from 90 million to 95 million PBMCs. The data are from a study of shared clonotypes between healthy human individuals. Study background: Donor ages ranged 18 to 49 years: a couple of women, a few men. Study-level points and caveats: An effect of sequencing depth on clonotype sharing among donors was expected.

Profiled with immunoSEQ multiplex PCR; TCRdb holds only in-frame clones, not every one. The table shows about half a million clones, with around 85% occurring only once. V lost 3 bases and J lost 2, with 11 bases in between. CDR3 length equals 13 residues. The germline gives CDR1 GTSNPN, CDR2 SVGIG (reference sequence). The sequencing input was PBMCs. The source is a woman aged 40-49 years in good health. Some clones in this sample may be carry-over from other donors' samples. The V call is TRBV30, the J call TRBJ2-7; possibly TRBD1 for D (6 bases). The CDR3 loop is CAWRGDKTYEQYF. The CDR3 DNA reads as TGTGCCTGGAGGGGGGACAAGACCTACGAGCAGTACTTC.